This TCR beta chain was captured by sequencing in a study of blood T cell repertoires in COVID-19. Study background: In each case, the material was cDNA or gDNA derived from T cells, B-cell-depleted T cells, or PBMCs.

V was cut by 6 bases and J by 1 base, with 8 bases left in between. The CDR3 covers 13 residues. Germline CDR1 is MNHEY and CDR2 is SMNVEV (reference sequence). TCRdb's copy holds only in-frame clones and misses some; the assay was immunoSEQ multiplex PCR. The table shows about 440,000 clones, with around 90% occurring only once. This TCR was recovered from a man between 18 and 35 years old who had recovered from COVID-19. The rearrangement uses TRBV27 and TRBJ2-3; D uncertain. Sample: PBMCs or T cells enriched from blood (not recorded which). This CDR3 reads CASSFSRTDTQYF. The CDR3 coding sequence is TGTGCCAGCAGCTTTTCCCGCACAGATACGCAGTATTTT.